This is a list of T cell receptor beta chains from one sample in a study of early stage breast cancer tumors. Method: immunoSEQ multiplex PCR; TCRdb's copy keeps in-frame clones and lacks some. The data contain some 35,000 clones, 74% of them singletons. Sequencing was performed on blood. The receptors come from a person in their sixties with breast cancer. Each CDR3 is given without its conserved first and last residue. The order of the fields is clone size, J gene, V gene, CDR3 protein. Clone size, where shown, is once, few, many, or a class for clones that have expanded.

clone size: few
J gene: TRBJ2-7
V gene: TRBV4-2
CDR3 protein: ASSQSASRPTYEQY

clone size: .
J gene: TRBJ2-3
V gene: TRBV7-9
CDR3 protein: ASSSRQGDTDTQY

clone size: .
J gene: TRBJ2-5
V gene: TRBV2
CDR3 protein: ASSTEVGETQY

clone size: .
J gene: TRBJ2-1
V gene: TRBV7-9
CDR3 protein: ASSQAGTSLNEQF

clone size: .
J gene: TRBJ2-4
V gene: TRBV28
CDR3 protein: ASSPLPGQLAKNIQY

clone size: .
J gene: TRBJ1-1
V gene: TRBV5-5
CDR3 protein: ASSPKGGRKTEAF

clone size: few
J gene: TRBJ1-5
V gene: TRBV2
CDR3 protein: ASSAQYNQPQH

clone size: once
J gene: TRBJ2-4
V gene: TRBV29-1
CDR3 protein: SVFGTEKNIQY

clone size: .
J gene: TRBJ2-7
V gene: TRBV6-1
CDR3 protein: ASSGERGREQY

clone size: once
J gene: TRBJ1-3
V gene: TRBV27
CDR3 protein: ASSTDRSSGNTIY

clone size: .
J gene: TRBJ2-3
V gene: TRBV6-4
CDR3 protein: ASSENSGGTDTQY

clone size: .
J gene: TRBJ1-1
V gene: TRBV18
CDR3 protein: ASSPFGQGRGNTEAF

clone size: .
J gene: TRBJ1-2
V gene: TRBV4-2
CDR3 protein: ASSTRQSFNYGYT

clone size: .
J gene: TRBJ2-7
V gene: TRBV6-5
CDR3 protein: ASSYADTGVYEQY

clone size: .
J gene: TRBJ1-6
V gene: TRBV6-5
CDR3 protein: ATNAGGSSPLH

clone size: .
J gene: TRBJ2-3
V gene: TRBV15
CDR3 protein: ATSRDGLAGRTDTQY

clone size: .
J gene: TRBJ1-2
V gene: TRBV29-1
CDR3 protein: SVVGPGRSGYT

clone size: once
J gene: TRBJ1-3
V gene: TRBV5-3
CDR3 protein: AWEGLQFSGNTIY

clone size: .
J gene: TRBJ2-1
V gene: TRBV2
CDR3 protein: ASSTLEFGAAQVHNEQF

clone size: .
J gene: TRBJ2-7
V gene: TRBV9
CDR3 protein: ASSAGGEQY

clone size: medium-sized
J gene: TRBJ1-2
V gene: TRBV10-3
CDR3 protein: AISEFSGQDFYGYT

clone size: few
J gene: TRBJ2-7
V gene: TRBV28
CDR3 protein: ASNVLRAPYEQY

clone size: .
J gene: TRBJ2-5
V gene: TRBV7-8
CDR3 protein: ASSLASFGRETQY

clone size: few
J gene: TRBJ2-5
V gene: TRBV2
CDR3 protein: ATPGTTQRGTQY

clone size: .
J gene: TRBJ2-7
V gene: TRBV5-1
CDR3 protein: ASSLAGPGTSGRPEQY

clone size: .
J gene: TRBJ2-7
V gene: TRBV7-8
CDR3 protein: ASSERATQY

clone size: once
J gene: TRBJ1-5
V gene: TRBV6-1
CDR3 protein: ASSEASGQGANSNQPQH

clone size: few
J gene: TRBJ1-2
V gene: TRBV28
CDR3 protein: ASTSPTGFFYGYT

clone size: .
J gene: TRBJ2-3
V gene: TRBV2
CDR3 protein: ASSVTAGTDTQY

clone size: .
J gene: TRBJ2-7
V gene: TRBV10-3
CDR3 protein: AISENPGSAYEQY

clone size: .
J gene: TRBJ2-1
V gene: TRBV7-6
CDR3 protein: ASSLGGGRHNEQF

clone size: .
J gene: TRBJ2-3
V gene: TRBV19
CDR3 protein: ASSFTWSGTGNSDTQY